This T cell receptor (beta chain) is drawn from a study of lymphopenia after photon versus proton radiotherapy. For this clone: Antigen unknown.

Generated by immunoSEQ multiplex PCR, the TCRdb table keeps only in-frame clones and is missing some. The table shows about 33,000 clones, with almost 90% occurring only once. Findings and caveats of the study: Post-nadir diversity loss with photons came from oligoclonal expansion, particularly CD8+ Temra cells.

The CDR3 runs 17 residues. V lost 6 bases and J lost 7; bases outside the gene matches: 12. The germline gives CDR1 MDHEN, CDR2 SYDVKM. The sample in question was peripheral blood, obtained from a patient treated with photon-based radiotherapy. This receptor was obtained from a woman aged 45-65 years with pancreatic cancer. The rearrangement joins TRBV28 to TRBJ2-7, with TRBD2 matching over 16 bases. Here the CDR3 reads CASSPGTSGRAGWEQYF. The CDR3 region has the DNA TGTGCCAGCAGCCCCGGGACTAGCGGGAGGGCCGGGTGGGAGCAGTACTTC.